This T cell receptor beta chain was observed in a study of response to subunit inactivated influenza vaccine (dated by TCRdb to about 2018). For the wider study: The study used deep quantitative T cell receptor repertoire profiling to track responses to a trivalent subunit inactivated influenza vaccine. The investigation overall reported the following: The authors proposed that each seasonal influenza vaccination may bring in only a limited number of new T cells.

Read against the paper, the sample's time point label means: 45 days after influenza vaccine administration. Trimming costs V 1 base and J 8 bases, and their ends lie 11 bases apart. From cysteine to phenylalanine, the CDR3 is 14 amino acids long. This entry keeps only the CDR3 DNA: 42 bases, framed from base 1. Via the germline V gene, CDR1 is SGHVS and CDR2 FQNEAQ. To prepare the library, RT-PCR was applied. Sequencing instrument: Illumina HiSeq 2500. TCRdb reanalyzed the raw reads on its own, using fastp at Q25 for trimming and MiXCR for clone calling, and kept in-frame beta chains. Identical CDR3 protein sequences are pooled into one entry, listed with their most common genes and DNA. Present in this sample are about 480,000 distinct CDR3 sequences, approximately 11% of which were seen just once. 12% of the sample lies in the top ten. In the case of this clonotype: Its target antigen remains unknown. No much larger clonotype is one base removed from it; base qualities were not supplied.

The specimen comprised PBMCs from blood, sampled roughly 47 days after vaccination. The chain was built from TRBV7-8 and TRBJ1-4, and the D gene may be TRBD1, 5 bases matching. The receptor was derived from a middle-aged man who received an inactivated influenza vaccine. Donor details come from another sample of the same person, matched by shared clones. The sequenced DNA is TGTGCCAGCAGCTTAGGGGGCCGGGGGGAAAAACTGTTTTTT. Protein translation: CASSLGGRGEKLFF.